This T cell receptor (beta chain) was identified in a study of immune heterogeneity within non-small cell lung tumors. In a multiplex PCR, 32 V and 13 J primers amplified TCR beta CDR3. TCRdb ran MiXCR on the multiplex PCR reads and lists one entry per CDR3 protein. This sample has about 34,000 distinct CDR3 sequences; about 29% occur once, and the top ten carry 3.5% to 4.5%. With approximately 600 ng used per sample, the template was genomic DNA from bulk tumor. Surgical sampling yielded several biopsies per primary tumor (spaced far apart). Newly diagnosed with untreated non-small cell lung cancer, the patients underwent curative surgery. Samples were obtained from newly diagnosed non-small cell lung cancer patients who were having surgery with curative intent. Study-wide points: Identical dominant CDR3 beta clonotypes recurred across tumor sites within a patient, alongside site-unique high-frequency clones.

The CDR3 is 16 residues long. Per the germline V gene, CDR1 is DFQATT and CDR2 is SNEGSKA (reference sequence). With 6 bases clipped from V and 4 bases from J, the junction kept 14 bases outside the gene matches. As regards this clonotype: Antigen: not known.

The material sequenced was lung tumor tissue. This clonotype was sampled from a man aged 35-49 years with non-small cell lung cancer. The chain links TRBV20-1 to TRBJ2-3; 9 bases line up with TRBD1. The CDR3 loop reads CSAVSRGQGFADTQYF. DNA for the CDR3: TGCAGTGCCGTCAGCCGGGGACAGGGTTTTGCAGATACGCAGTATTTT.